This T cell receptor (beta chain) emerged from a study of blood T cell repertoires in COVID-19. The CDR3 contains 16 residues. CDR1 is SGHVS and CDR2 is FQNEAQ in the germline V gene. The V and J ends lost 2 bases and 1 base respectively, with 14 bases between them. The repertoire was sequenced with immunoSEQ multiplex PCR; TCRdb's copy has only in-frame clones and lacks some. The sample carries under 65,000 clones, more than 80% recorded once. This sequence was found in a woman aged 55-70 years with acute or convalescent COVID-19. J is TRBJ1-2 and V is TRBV7-8, with a tentative D call TRBD1 (6 bases). Sequenced: peripheral blood. CDR3 amino acids: CASSLQRQDLNYGYTF. The CDR3 DNA reads TGTGCCAGCAGCTTACAGAGACAGGACCTTAACTATGGCTACACCTTC. The full variable domain, rest sourced from reference TRBV7-8 and TRBJ1-2, is GAGVSQSPRYKVAKRGQDVALRCDPISGHVSLFWYQQALGQGPEFLTYFQNEAQLDKSGLPSDRFFAERPEGSVSTLKIQRTQQEDSAVYLCASSLQRQDLNYGYTFGSGTRLTVV.